These 21 T cell receptor beta chains were all obtained from the same sample, sequenced in a study of blood T cells in healthy people across ages. The authors ran a second PCR of about 7 to 11 cycles using a sample-barcoded 5' primer and a J-beta primer mix. In TCRdb, the 5' RACE reads were re-called with MiXCR into one record per CDR3 protein. This sample yields about 900,000 distinct CDR3 sequences, of which around 49% are seen a single time; 13% belongs to the top ten. Sequencing was done on a sample of blood. These receptors all come from a man aged 25-40 years in good health.

CDR3 nucleotide sequence: TGTGCCAGCACCCCCTCCCGAAACCGCTACGAGCAGTACTTC. Amino acids: CASTPSRNRYEQYF. The V call is TRBV11-1, the J call TRBJ2-7; no clear D. Trimming took 7 bases from V and 3 from J, leaving 16 bases between them. The CDR3 contains 14 residues. Germline values: CDR1 SGHAT, CDR2 FQDESV (reference sequence).

The chain employs TRBV7-2 and TRBJ1-1, with TRBD1 as a possible D gene (6 bases). Germline V gives CDR1 SGHTA, CDR2 FQGNSA. The CDR3 extends over 16 amino acids. The ends were cut back, 2 bases at V and 5 bases at J, with 18 bases in the middle. In nucleotides, the CDR3 is TGTGCCAGCAGCTTATGGGCACGAGGGCAGGGGACTGAAGCTTTCTTT. Translation gives CASSLWARGQGTEAFF.

This clonotype was observed a handful of times. J is TRBJ1-2 and V is TRBV4-3, with a weak D call TRBD1 (5 bases). CDR3 length: 14 amino acids. From germline, CDR1 is LGHNA and CDR2 YSLEER. Trimming took off 1 base at V and 2 bases at J, with 8 bases between the two ends. CDR3 residues: CASSQGGLNYGYTF. CDR3 in DNA: TGCGCCAGCAGCCAAGGGGGCCTAAACTATGGCTACACCTTC.

Remarks on this clonotype: Here the CDR3 omits its conserved ending phenylalanine or tryptophan, so a read error is the likely source. V and J are TRBV18 and TRBJ2-7, with D unclear. Germline V CDR1 and CDR2: KGHSH, LQKENI. CDR3 length: 14 amino acids. The V end lost 3 bases, the J end lost 2 bases, and 11 bases lay between the germline ends. CDR3 nucleotide sequence: TGTGCCAGCTCACCGGATGTGGGCCCCTACGAGCAGTACTCC. Its translation is CASSPDVGPYEQYS.

This rearrangement joins TRBV18 to TRBJ2-3, with 8 bases identical to TRBD1. Germline-derived CDR1 and CDR2 are KGHSH and LQKENI. The CDR3 contains 16 residues. V lost 3 bases to trimming and J lost 0 bases; unmatched junction nucleotides: 5. The CDR3 sequence: CASSPQTGVSTDTQYF. The CDR3 nucleotides are TGTGCCAGCTCACCCCAGACAGGGGTTAGCACAGATACGCAGTATTTT.

CDR3 amino acids: CSARDMGGDYYGYTF. The CDR3 DNA sequence: TGCAGTGCTAGAGATATGGGGGGCGATTACTATGGCTACACCTTC. The rearrangement uses TRBV20-1 and TRBJ1-2; perhaps TRBD1 as D (6 bases). This CDR3 comprises 15 residues. Trimming stripped 0 bases from V and 3 bases from J, with 14 bases between. Germline CDR1 reads DFQATT; CDR2 reads SNEGSKA (reference sequence).

V is TRBV20-1 and J is TRBJ2-3; 13 positions agree with TRBD2. Per the germline V gene, CDR1 is DFQATT and CDR2 is SNEGSKA (reference sequence). The junction had 8 bases not matched to a gene; V was cut back by 0 bases and J by 2 bases. The CDR3 spans 18 residues. CDR3 sequence (DNA): TGCAGTGCTAGAGATCGGACTAGCGGGGGCCGGGTCACAGATACGCAGTATTTT. Amino acid sequence: CSARDRTSGGRVTDTQYF.

This sequence joins TRBV10-3 and TRBJ1-2, with D perhaps TRBD1 (6 bases). V lost 8 bases and J lost 8, with 24 bases in between. The CDR3 contains 15 residues. The germline V gene has CDR1 ENHRY and CDR2 SYGVKD. The CDR3 loop is CAIHGAQGAQGGYTF. The CDR3 DNA follows: TGTGCCATCCATGGCGCGCAGGGAGCCCAGGGGGGCTACACCTTC.

This clonotype was recorded only once. CDR3 bases: TGTGCCACCAGCAGAGTGCCCCTCACGCTCTCTTATGGCTACACCTTC. Its protein is CATSRVPLTLSYGYTF. This chain connects TRBV15 to TRBJ1-2, with D unclear. The V gene's germline CDR1 is LNHNV and CDR2 YYDKDF (reference sequence). V was pared by 1 base and J by 5 bases, with 17 bases between. This CDR3 has 16 residues.

The chain uses TRBV6-2 or TRBV6-3 and TRBJ2-1; 10 bases fit TRBD2. Losses at the gene ends were 2 bases for V and 5 bases for J; bases not matched to a gene: 9. The CDR3 length is 17 residues. Germline V gene lookup returns CDR1 MNHEY and CDR2 SVGEGT. This chain's CDR3 is CASSYHRLAGVDNEQFF. CDR3 nucleotide sequence: TGTGCCAGCAGTTACCATCGTCTAGCGGGGGTGGACAATGAGCAGTTCTTC.

The sample holds a few counts of this clonotype. V is TRBV6-5 and J is TRBJ2-7; 9 bases map to TRBD1. Looked up from germline, CDR1 is MNHEY and CDR2 is SVGAGI. Trimming removed 4 bases from V and 0 bases from J; junction bases left unmatched: 7. This CDR3 is 16 amino acids long. The CDR3 is CASSFGQGISSYEQYF. Here the CDR3 DNA reads TGTGCCAGCAGTTTCGGACAGGGGATCAGCTCCTACGAGCAGTACTTC.

This rearrangement joins TRBV3-1 to TRBJ1-6, with D tentatively TRBD1 (6 bases). With 0 bases removed from V and 10 bases from J, the gap between germline ends came to 16 bases. Germline CDR1 reads LGHDT; CDR2 reads YNNKEL (reference sequence). This CDR3 has 16 amino acids. CDR3 coding DNA: TGTGCCAGCAGCCAAGAGGGGGCAGGGGCTGGCTCACCCCTCCACTTT. Amino acids: CASSQEGAGAGSPLHF.

This chain links TRBV7-6 with TRBJ1-2; D is uncertain. Germline CDR1 SGHVS, CDR2 FNYEAQ. Trimming cost V 1 base and J 4 bases, with 13 bases left between them. The CDR3 runs 15 residues. DNA for the CDR3: TGTGCCAGCAGCTTAGAGGTCAAGGGAACCTATGGCTACACCTTC. Amino acid sequence: CASSLEVKGTYGYTF.

This clonotype has at least ten counts. This sequence joins TRBV14 and TRBJ2-6; D remains unclear. CDR3 length equals 16 residues. Trimming took 0 bases from V and 0 from J, leaving 6 bases between them. CDR1 and CDR2 (germline): SGHDN, FVKESK. DNA for the CDR3: TGTGCCAGCAGCCAAGATCGCCTCTCTGGGGCCAACGTCCTGACTTTC. It specifies CASSQDRLSGANVLTF.

This clonotype was detected only a few times. V is TRBV9 and J is TRBJ2-5; TRBD1 matches 10 bases. Germline lookup yields CDR1 SGDLS and CDR2 YYNGEE. The CDR3 extends over 14 amino acids. V gave up 1 base and J gave up 4 bases; unmatched junction bases: 1. Here the CDR3 DNA reads TGTGCCAGCAGCGTAAGGGACAGGGGAGAGACCCAGTACTTC. Its translation: CASSVRDRGETQYF.

V usage is TRBV7-8 and J usage is TRBJ2-6, with D possibly matching TRBD1 (6 bases). Germline CDR1 and CDR2: SGHVS and FQNEAQ. V lost 7 bases and J 2 bases, leaving 12 bases between the germline ends. CDR3 size: 15 residues. The CDR3 nucleotides read TGTGCCAGCACTTCAGGGGCGACTGGGGCCAACGTCCTGACTTTC. It yields the protein CASTSGATGANVLTF.

The chain has TRBV7-8 and TRBJ1-4; 9 nucleotides agree with TRBD1. This CDR3 has 18 residues. Germline assignment: CDR1 SGHVS and CDR2 FQNEAQ. V shed 4 bases, J shed 12 bases, and the junction held 21 bases outside the gene matches. DNA for the CDR3: TGTGCCAGCAGCTCCGGGACAGGGCGTTCAATTGGGGGAGGGGAACTGTTTTTT. Translating gives CASSSGTGRSIGGGELFF.

The chain is built from TRBV20-1 and TRBJ1-5; no firm D call. The germline V gene encodes CDR1 DFQATT and CDR2 SNEGSKA (reference sequence). The V and J ends lost 7 bases and 4 bases respectively, with 14 bases between them. The CDR3 is 13 amino acids. CDR3 DNA sequence: TGCAGTGGGGAGCATGGGGTAAATCAGCCCCAGCATTTT. Its protein product is CSGEHGVNQPQHF.

Concerning this clonotype itself: Relative to the germline gene, one junction end is altered; a read error may explain this. The CDR3 is CASSTLGYYEQYF. The CDR3, as DNA: TGCGCCAGCAGTACCCTGGGGTACTACGAGCAGTACTTC. The chain is built from TRBV6-5 and TRBJ2-5; D is undetermined. With the DNA end fitting TRBJ2-7 better, the J assignment may be wrong. Germline values: CDR1 MNHEY, CDR2 SVGAGI. The CDR3 has 13 amino acids.

V is TRBV19 and J is TRBJ2-5; D not resolved. The CDR3 covers 13 residues. Germline loops: CDR1 LNHDA, CDR2 SQIVND (reference sequence). Trimming took 5 bases from V and 1 from J, leaving 8 bases between them. CDR3 in amino acids: CASSSALQETQYF. CDR3 sequence (DNA): TGTGCCAGTAGTTCGGCGCTCCAAGAGACCCAGTACTTC.

The chain joins TRBV7-9 to TRBJ2-2; D is perhaps TRBD1 (5 bases). V was trimmed by 4 bases and J by 6 bases, leaving 6 bases between them. The CDR3 consists of 12 residues. Germline assignment: CDR1 SEHNR and CDR2 FQNEAQ (reference sequence). CDR3 sequence: CASSSTAGELFF. For the CDR3, the DNA is TGTGCCAGCAGCTCGACAGCCGGGGAGCTGTTTTTT.